The clone carrying this T cell receptor (beta chain) was seen more than once but under ten times. Its antigen is as yet unknown. The data were obtained in a study of identical twins. General study points: Model-predicted out-of-frame TCR alpha sharing fell below observed values in monozygotic twins. Within cord blood, abundant beta clonotypes carried fewer insertions, but memory repertoires showed no such trend.

Donors uniformly comprised healthy Caucasians. Trimming cost V 0 bases and J 2 bases; bases outside gene matches: 1. Germline-derived CDR1 and CDR2 are SQVTM and ANQGSEA. This CDR3 spans 14 amino acids. After template switching added a universal primer site, the resulting cDNA carried unique molecular identifiers. TCRdb re-analysed the 5' RACE reads in MiXCR, keeping a single row per CDR3 protein. This sample has a few hundred thousand distinct CDR3 sequences, with around a sixth found just once. This chain links TRBV29-1 with TRBJ2-1; 7 nucleotides match TRBD1. The specimen was naive T cells sorted from blood. This receptor was taken from a man aged 50 to 60 in good health. CDR3 in amino acids: CSVEDTGAYNEQFF. The CDR3 DNA reads as TGCAGCGTTGAAGATACAGGGGCCTACAATGAGCAGTTCTTC.